One sample yielded the 20 T cell receptor beta chains listed below, sequenced in a study of post-analysis software for immune sequencing data. Every TCR beta cDNA library bore unique molecular identifiers. MiXCR was run by TCRdb on the PCR reads, yielding one entry per CDR3 protein. The repertoire holds 600,000 to 750,000 distinct CDR3 sequences, with around 64% as singletons. General study points: Relative to controls, patients had five TRBV segments at higher frequency, with TRBV5-6, TRBV5-1 and TRBV20-1 among these.

What these receptors recognize is not known. The sample taken for sequencing was blood. The origin of the receptors is a girl aged 2 to 9 with multiple sclerosis.

The chain is built from TRBV12-3 or TRBV12-4 and TRBJ2-5; D is undetermined. V lost 0 bases and J lost 7, with 6 bases in between. The CDR3 is made up of 12 amino acids. This chain's CDR3 is CASSLAEMTQYF. The CDR3 coding sequence is TGTGCCAGCAGTTTAGCGGAAATGACCCAGTACTTC.

The chain carries TRBV29-1 and TRBJ2-1; TRBD2 might be the D (6 bases). V lost 8 bases and J lost 0, with 17 bases in between. The CDR3 runs to 15 residues. Germline V gene lookup returns CDR1 SQVTM and CDR2 ANQGSEA. In DNA, the CDR3 is TGCAGCATGGAAGGCGGGGCGAGCTCCTACAATGAGCAGTTCTTC. It codes for CSMEGGASSYNEQFF.

This clonotype was counted only a few times. The V call is TRBV20-1, the J call TRBJ1-2; 11 bases match TRBD1. Unmatched junction bases numbered 6, after V lost 6 bases and J lost 6 bases. Looked up from germline, CDR1 is DFQATT and CDR2 is SNEGSKA (reference sequence). This CDR3 has 13 amino acids. CDR3 nucleotide sequence: TGCAGTGCCACGGACAGGGGGCTCGATGGCTACACCTTC. As protein: CSATDRGLDGYTF.

This clonotype was counted a few times. The chain recombines TRBV5-1 with TRBJ1-5; TRBD1 is a possible D gene (5 bases). CDR3 size: 17 residues. Looked up from germline, CDR1 is SGHRS and CDR2 is YFSETQ. The V end lost 4 bases, the J end lost 3 bases, and 20 bases lay between the germline ends. CDR3 loop: CASSRYPPTDNNQPQHF. DNA for the CDR3: TGCGCCAGCAGCCGCTACCCCCCGACAGACAACAATCAGCCCCAGCATTTT.

This clonotype has just a few counts. The chain joins TRBV6-5 to TRBJ1-2, with 8 bases fitting TRBD1. From germline, CDR1 is MNHEY and CDR2 SVGAGI. J gave up 0 bases and V 4 bases, and 10 bases lay outside the gene matches. The CDR3 contains 17 residues. Here the CDR3 reads CASSFTGTGSPNYGYTF. The CDR3 coding sequence is TGTGCCAGCAGTTTCACCGGGACAGGTAGCCCTAACTATGGCTACACCTTC.

This clonotype occurred many times. The V call is TRBV29-1, the J call TRBJ1-3, with 7 positions matching TRBD1. Looked up from germline, CDR1 is SQVTM and CDR2 is ANQGSEA. CDR3 size: 13 residues. Unmatched junction bases numbered 0, after V lost 4 bases and J lost 0 bases. The CDR3, as DNA: TGCAGCGTTGGGACAGGCTCTGGAAACACCATATATTTT. Protein sequence: CSVGTGSGNTIYF. Drawing the rest from reference TRBV29-1 and TRBJ1-3, the complete variable domain is SAVISQKPSRDICQRGTSLTIQCQVDSQVTMMFWYRQQPGQSLTLIATANQGSEATYESGFVIDKFPISRPNLTFSTLTVSNMSPEDSSIYLCSVGTGSGNTIYFGEGSWLTVV.

This clonotype was seen only a few times. This chain uses TRBV29-1 with TRBJ2-7, with D tentatively TRBD2 (6 bases). V lost 5 bases, J lost 4 bases, and 18 bases lay in between. This CDR3 is 14 amino acids long. CDR1 SQVTM and CDR2 ANQGSEA come from the germline V gene. The CDR3 loop is CSVLIRERQYEQYF. The CDR3 bases are TGCAGCGTTTTGATCCGGGAGAGGCAATACGAGCAGTACTTC.

This chain uses TRBV5-1 with TRBJ2-3, with D unresolved. With 3 bases removed from V and 0 bases from J, the gap between germline ends came to 11 bases. Germline CDR1 SGHRS, CDR2 YFSETQ. This CDR3 is 15 amino acids long. Here the CDR3 DNA reads TGCGCCAGCAGCTCTTTAAACAGAAGCACAGATACGCAGTATTTT. It is translated as CASSSLNRSTDTQYF.

This clonotype was detected a few times. V and J are TRBV12-3 or TRBV12-4 and TRBJ1-1; D perhaps matches TRBD1 (5 bases). V gave up 5 bases and J gave up 4 bases, with 8 bases separating them. CDR3 length: 12 amino acids. The DNA for the CDR3 is TGTGCCAGCAGTCGGGACCGCACTGAAGCTTTCTTT. It specifies CASSRDRTEAFF.

The chain combines TRBV5-1 with TRBJ2-7; 10 bases are shared with TRBD2. With V trimmed by 2 bases and J by 6 bases, 5 bases remained unmatched. Germline V gene data show CDR1 as SGHRS and CDR2 as YFSETQ. This CDR3 comprises 14 residues. The DNA of the CDR3 is TGCGCCAGCAGCTTCCAGCGGGAGGGCGGCGAGCAGTACTTC. This translates into CASSFQREGGEQYF.

CDR3 sequence: CASSQGTSGVYNEQFF. The CDR3 DNA reads as TGTGCCAGCAGCCAAGGAACTAGCGGGGTATACAATGAGCAGTTCTTC. The J gene is TRBJ2-1, the V gene TRBV3-1, with 10 bases matching TRBD2. Germline loops: CDR1 LGHDT, CDR2 YNNKEL (reference sequence). This CDR3 has 16 amino acids. The ends lost 1 base at V and 4 bases at J; junction bases unmatched: 4.

The chain links TRBV7-2 to TRBJ2-4; D gene unclear. Germline CDR1 and CDR2: SGHTA and FQGNSA. Trimming took off 1 base at V and 0 bases at J, with 4 bases between the two ends. This CDR3 region has 14 residues. CDR3: CASSLVEAKNIQYF. The CDR3 DNA is TGTGCCAGCAGCTTAGTTGAAGCCAAAAACATTCAGTACTTC.

The chain joins TRBV11-2 to TRBJ2-1, with a tentative D call TRBD1 (6 bases). Germline V gene sequence: CDR1 SGHAT, CDR2 FQNNGV. Trimming took off 4 bases at V and 7 bases at J, with 17 bases between the two ends. This CDR3 is built from 15 residues. The CDR3 loop is CASSSQGLSMNEQFF. The CDR3 bases are TGTGCCAGCAGCTCTCAGGGGTTGTCAATGAATGAGCAGTTCTTC.

V and J are TRBV12-3 or TRBV12-4 and TRBJ2-1; TRBD1 matches 9 bases. This CDR3 region has 15 residues. V shed 5 bases and J 6 bases; nucleotides not matched to a gene: 8. CDR3 loop: CASSPPDRGGNEQFF. As DNA, the CDR3 is TGTGCCAGCAGTCCCCCGGACAGGGGAGGCAATGAGCAGTTCTTC.

The chain combines TRBV11-3 with TRBJ1-2; TRBD1 agrees at 8 bases. CDR1 and CDR2 from the germline V gene are SGHNT and YENEEA. The CDR3 runs 16 residues. V lost 0 bases and J lost 4; bases outside the gene matches: 7. CDR3 protein: CASSLDPGGAIYGYTF. The DNA of the CDR3 is TGTGCCAGCAGCTTAGATCCAGGGGGCGCGATCTATGGCTACACCTTC.

The J gene is TRBJ1-2, the V gene TRBV3-1; D might be TRBD1 (5 bases). CDR1 is LGHDT, CDR2 YNNKEL, per germline (reference sequence). Trimming pared 6 bases from V and 7 bases from J, leaving 18 bases between. CDR3 length equals 14 residues. The CDR3 nucleotides read TGTGCCAGCAGTTTCACAGGATCTATCTCTGGCTACACCTTC. Protein sequence: CASSFTGSISGYTF.

This clonotype was observed a handful of times. The rearrangement joins TRBV20-1 to TRBJ2-3, with a possible D match to TRBD1 (6 bases). V was trimmed by 5 bases and J by 2 bases, leaving 17 bases between them. There are 15 residues in the CDR3. Per germline, CDR1 DFQATT and CDR2 SNEGSKA (reference sequence). The CDR3 region is CSAAKQGYDTDTQYF. DNA for the CDR3: TGCAGTGCTGCAAAACAGGGATACGACACAGATACGCAGTATTTT.

This clonotype was recorded once. CDR3 DNA: TGTGCCAGCACCTTGGGGGACAGGGTCACAGATACGCAGTATTTT. This codes for CASTLGDRVTDTQYF. V usage is TRBV28 and J usage is TRBJ2-3; 9 bases fit TRBD1. The CDR3 covers 15 residues. V lost 7 bases and J lost 2; bases outside the gene matches: 7. Germline V CDR1 and CDR2: MDHEN, SYDVKM.

This clonotype has more than one count but fewer than ten. V usage is TRBV20-1 and J usage is TRBJ1-2; possible D gene TRBD1, 6 bases. The V gene lost 2 bases and the J gene lost 6 bases, with 10 bases spanning the gap. This CDR3 is 12 amino acids long. Germline lookup yields CDR1 DFQATT and CDR2 SNEGSKA (reference sequence). This chain's CDR3 is CSARQGKDGYTF. The DNA for the CDR3 is TGCAGTGCTAGACAGGGGAAGGATGGCTACACCTTC.

The chain couples TRBV3-1 to TRBJ1-2; TRBD1 agrees at 7 bases. The V gene's germline CDR1 is LGHDT and CDR2 YNNKEL (reference sequence). This CDR3 spans 15 amino acids. Trimming cost V 4 bases and J 4 bases; bases outside gene matches: 9. The CDR3 region is CASSPRGTAPYGYTF. The DNA of the CDR3 is TGTGCCAGCAGCCCCCGGGGGACAGCGCCCTATGGCTACACCTTC. Supplemented by reference TRBV3-1 and TRBJ1-2, the full variable domain reads DTAVSQTPKYLVTQMGNDKSIKCEQNLGHDTMYWYKQDSKKFLKIMFSYNNKELIINETVPNRFSPKSPDKAHLNLHINSLELGDSAVYFCASSPRGTAPYGYTFGSGTRLTVV.